The rows below give T cell receptor beta chains drawn from one sample of a study of vaccination and CD4 T cells after COVID-19. Using its own MiXCR run on the PCR reads, TCRdb lists one record per CDR3 protein. The sample carries around 11,000 distinct CDR3 sequences, 59% recorded once. These receptors lack a known antigen. Sequencing input: CD4+ T cells from blood, cultured in vitro. The receptors come from a human donor who had recovered from COVID-19. Each CDR3 is given with its conserved first and last residue.

V	CDR3
TRBV7-2	CASSLDFYGYTF
TRBV20-1	CSATRTENTEAFF
TRBV7-2	CASSLPNQPQHF
TRBV7-9	CASSLNRDNSPLHF
TRBV18	CASSIGTLNTEAFF
TRBV9	CASSVQGRGEQYF
TRBV20-1	CSATLSDRVGGYTF
TRBV6-1	CASSQLAGSQTQYF
TRBV6-2/TRBV6-3	CASSYSIHRPSSGNTIYF
TRBV28	CASSLPTGGTGELFF
TRBV5-8	CASSSLTELKPQHF
TRBV11-3	CASSLRQDGYTF
TRBV19	CASRTERNYGYTF
TRBV7-9	CASSSRAINEDYTF
TRBV28	CASKRDRGSYEQYF
TRBV20-1	CSARDAGRWRNTEAFF
TRBV7-3	CASSPSGTGGEETQYF
TRBV7-9	CASSQEVNTEAFF
TRBV19	CASSMGTGSTEAFF
TRBV2	CATNRVGEGEQYF
TRBV6-2/TRBV6-3	CASSYGTGANSPLHF
TRBV12-3/TRBV12-4	CASSLGGLGNTEAFF
TRBV6-5	CASSYSVEKTEAFF
TRBV6-2/TRBV6-3	CASSHETGGITGELFF
TRBV18	CASSLGTTGYTF